The clone carrying this T cell receptor (beta chain) was detected only a few times. This record comes from a study of CD8 T cells in Susac syndrome. RNA was extracted with the RNeasy kit, and a quantity of about 0.45 to 1 ug was reverse transcribed using random hexamers. By means of immunoSEQ multiplex PCR, TCR beta CDR3 spanning 54 Vbeta and 13 Jbeta underwent amplification. TCRdb re-called the immunoSEQ multiplex PCR reads with MiXCR, one entry per CDR3 protein. The data show fewer than 350,000 distinct CDR3 sequences, roughly 85% seen once. The V and J ends lost 4 bases and 0 bases respectively, with 16 bases between them. This CDR3 region has 16 residues. The V gene's germline CDR1 is SGHAT and CDR2 FQNNGV. Sequencing of TCR beta covered CD8+ and CD4+ T cells obtained from blood. The multiple sclerosis controls consisted of treatment-naive patients with relapsing-remitting disease, either stable or active. TEMRA cells were FACS-enriched, while CD8+ and CD4+ T cells were negatively isolated.

The chain is built from TRBV11-2 and TRBJ2-7; D may correspond to TRBD1 or TRBD2 (5 bases each). The receptor comes from a human donor with multiple sclerosis. What was sequenced was CD8+ T cells from PBMCs. The CDR3 nucleotides are TGTGCCAGCAGCTCCGTCGAGGGGTGGATCTCCTACGAGCAGTACTTC. Protein sequence: CASSSVEGWISYEQYF.